This T cell receptor (beta chain) was captured in a study of cytomegalovirus exposure and HLA in healthy donors. General study points: Researchers reported in a later analysis that a missense DCLRE1C variant was tied to TCR beta V- and J-gene trimming.

Details on this clone: Its antigen is unknown.

Vbeta (60) and Jbeta (13) primers were used in the PCR. Per the study methods: The authors later counted roughly 76 million unique TCR beta chains, some 9.9 million of them shared. TCRdb's table, derived via immunoSEQ multiplex PCR, lists solely in-frame clones and lacks some. The V and J calls and the clone size are those of that table, but D and trimming were determined from the DNA. Altogether 95,000 to 150,000 clones are present, roughly 80% being singletons, with the ten largest covering approximately 28%. Germline CDR1 is KGHSH and CDR2 is LQKENI. V was pared by 1 base and J by 2 bases, with 3 bases of the junction left unmatched. CDR3 length: 16 amino acids.

The chain joins TRBV18 to TRBJ2-3, with TRBD1 matching 10 bases. Sequencing used PBMCs. This clonotype was sampled from a man in his sixties in good health and CMV-seropositive. The CDR3 nucleotides read TGTGCCAGCTCACCACTGGGACAGGGGATCACAGATACGCAGTATTTT. It encodes CASSPLGQGITDTQYF.